Included here is one T cell receptor beta chain sequence, with context. Germline CDR1 is LNHNV and CDR2 is YYDKDF (reference sequence). The CDR3 runs to 15 residues. With 1 base removed from V and 0 bases from J, the gap between germline ends came to 9 bases. This entry comes from a study of OX40 agonist ivuxolimab in advanced cancers. At the level of the study: The dose-escalation group included hepatocellular carcinoma, melanoma, renal cell carcinoma and head and neck cancer. A male proportion of 70% to 90% was recorded, with mean age about 54 years and range roughly 23 to 79.

Profiled with immunoSEQ multiplex PCR; TCRdb holds only in-frame clones, not every one. This sample has roughly 50,000 clones, with approximately 90% found just once. The rearrangement uses TRBV15 and TRBJ1-1; D gene ambiguous. The starting material was CD4+ or CD8+ T cells sorted from blood, obtained in a trial of the OX40 agonist ivuxolimab. The receptor was isolated from an adult with an advanced solid tumor such as melanoma, head and neck, liver or kidney cancer. CDR3 coding DNA: TGTGCCACCAGCAGAGCGGGATATATGAACACTGAAGCTTTCTTT. This encodes CATSRAGYMNTEAFF.